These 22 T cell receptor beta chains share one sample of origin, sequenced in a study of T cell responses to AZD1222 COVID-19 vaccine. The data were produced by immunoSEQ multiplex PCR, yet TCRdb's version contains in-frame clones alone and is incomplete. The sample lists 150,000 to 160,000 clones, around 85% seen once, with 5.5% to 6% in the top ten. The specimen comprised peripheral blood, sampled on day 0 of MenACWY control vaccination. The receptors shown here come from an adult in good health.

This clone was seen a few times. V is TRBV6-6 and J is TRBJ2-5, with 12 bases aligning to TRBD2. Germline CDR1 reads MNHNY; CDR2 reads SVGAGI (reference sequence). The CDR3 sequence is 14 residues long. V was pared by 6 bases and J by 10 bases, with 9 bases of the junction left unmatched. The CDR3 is CASSPSSGGGVQYF. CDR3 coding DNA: TGTGCCAGCAGCCCCTCTAGCGGGGGGGGTGTCCAGTACTTC.

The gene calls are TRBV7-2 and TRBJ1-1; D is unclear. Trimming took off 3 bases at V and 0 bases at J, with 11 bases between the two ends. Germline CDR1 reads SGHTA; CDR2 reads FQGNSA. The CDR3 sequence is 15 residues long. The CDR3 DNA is TGTGCCAGCAGCTTTTTTTACAGCTTGAACACTGAAGCTTTCTTT. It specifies CASSFFYSLNTEAFF. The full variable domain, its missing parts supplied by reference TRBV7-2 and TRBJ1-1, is GAGVSQSPSNKVTEKGKDVELRCDPISGHTALYWYRQSLGQGLEFLIYFQGNSAPDKSGLPSDRFSAERTGGSVSTLTIQRTQQEDSAVYLCASSFFYSLNTEAFFGQGTRLTVV.

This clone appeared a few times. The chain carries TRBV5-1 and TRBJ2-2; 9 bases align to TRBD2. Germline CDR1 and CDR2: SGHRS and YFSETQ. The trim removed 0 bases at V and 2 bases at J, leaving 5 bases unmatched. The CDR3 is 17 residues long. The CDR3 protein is CASSLVLAGLNTGELFF. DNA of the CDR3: TGCGCCAGCAGCTTGGTTCTAGCGGGGTTAAACACCGGGGAGCTGTTTTTT.

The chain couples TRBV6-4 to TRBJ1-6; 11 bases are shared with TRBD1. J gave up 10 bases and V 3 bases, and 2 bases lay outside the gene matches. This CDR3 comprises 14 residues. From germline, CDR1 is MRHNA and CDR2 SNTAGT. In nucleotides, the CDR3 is TGTGCCAGCAGTGAAGGGACAGGGGGATCACCCCTCCACTTT. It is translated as CASSEGTGGSPLHF.

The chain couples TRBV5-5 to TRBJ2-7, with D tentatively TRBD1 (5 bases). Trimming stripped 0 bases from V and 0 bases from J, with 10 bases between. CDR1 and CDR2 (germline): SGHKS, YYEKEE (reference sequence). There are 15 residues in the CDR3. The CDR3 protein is CASSLVGHLSYEQYF. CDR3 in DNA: TGTGCCAGCAGCTTGGTAGGACACCTCTCCTACGAGCAGTACTTC.

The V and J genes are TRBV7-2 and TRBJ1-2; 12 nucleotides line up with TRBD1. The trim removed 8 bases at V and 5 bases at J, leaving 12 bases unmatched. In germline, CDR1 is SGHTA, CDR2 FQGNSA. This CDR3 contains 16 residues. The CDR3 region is CASFRDRGQILYGYTF. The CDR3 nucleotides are TGTGCCAGCTTCCGGGACAGGGGGCAAATCCTTTATGGCTACACCTTC.

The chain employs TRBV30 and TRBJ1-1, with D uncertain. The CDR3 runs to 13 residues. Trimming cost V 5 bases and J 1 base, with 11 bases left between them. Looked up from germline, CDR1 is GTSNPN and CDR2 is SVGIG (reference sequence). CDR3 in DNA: TGTGCCTGGTCTTCAAACAAGAACACTGAAGCTTTCTTT. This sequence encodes CAWSSNKNTEAFF.

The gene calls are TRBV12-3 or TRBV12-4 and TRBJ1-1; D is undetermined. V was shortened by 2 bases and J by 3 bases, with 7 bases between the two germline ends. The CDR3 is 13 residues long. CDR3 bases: TGTGCCAGCAGTTTATCAGGATACACTGAAGCTTTCTTT. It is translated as CASSLSGYTEAFF.

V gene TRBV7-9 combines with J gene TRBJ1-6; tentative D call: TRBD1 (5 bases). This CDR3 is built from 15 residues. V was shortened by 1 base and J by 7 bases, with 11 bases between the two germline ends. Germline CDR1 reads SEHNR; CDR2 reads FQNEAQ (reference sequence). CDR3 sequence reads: CASSLGGAANSPLHF. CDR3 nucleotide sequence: TGTGCCAGCAGCTTAGGTGGGGCCGCCAATTCACCCCTCCACTTT.

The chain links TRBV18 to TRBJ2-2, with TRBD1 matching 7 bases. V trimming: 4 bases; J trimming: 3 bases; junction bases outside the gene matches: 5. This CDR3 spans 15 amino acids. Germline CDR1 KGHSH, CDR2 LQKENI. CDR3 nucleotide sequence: TGTGCCAGCTCACTACAGGGGCGGGACACCGGGGAGCTGTTTTTT. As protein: CASSLQGRDTGELFF. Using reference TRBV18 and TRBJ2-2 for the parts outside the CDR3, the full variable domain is NAGVMQNPRHLVRRRGQEARLRCSPMKGHSHVYWYRQLPEEGLKFMVYLQKENIIDESGMPKERFSAEFPKEGPSILRIQQVVRGDSAAYFCASSLQGRDTGELFFGEGSRLTVL.

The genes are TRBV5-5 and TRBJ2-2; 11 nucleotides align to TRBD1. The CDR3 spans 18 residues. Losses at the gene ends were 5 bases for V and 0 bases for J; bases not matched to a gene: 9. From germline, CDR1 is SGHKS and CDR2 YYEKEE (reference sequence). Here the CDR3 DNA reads TGTGCCAGCAGTCTCTCCCCGGGACAGGGGGCGAACACCGGGGAGCTGTTTTTT. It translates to CASSLSPGQGANTGELFF.

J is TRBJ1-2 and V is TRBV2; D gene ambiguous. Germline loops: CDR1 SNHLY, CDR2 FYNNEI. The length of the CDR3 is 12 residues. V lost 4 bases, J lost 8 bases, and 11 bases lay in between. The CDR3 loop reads CASSGAGGGYTF. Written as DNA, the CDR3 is TGTGCCAGCAGTGGGGCAGGAGGCGGCTACACCTTC.

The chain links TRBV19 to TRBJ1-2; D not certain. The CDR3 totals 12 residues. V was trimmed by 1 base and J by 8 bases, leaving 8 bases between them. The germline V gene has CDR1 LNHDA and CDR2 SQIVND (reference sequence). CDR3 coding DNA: TGTGCCAGTAGTATAGGCGGGGAAGGCTACACCTTC. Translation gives CASSIGGEGYTF.

For the CDR3, the DNA is TGCAGTGCAAGTCGGGGTACCGGGGGTAATGAGCAGTTCTTC. It specifies CSASRGTGGNEQFF. This rearrangement joins TRBV20-1 to TRBJ2-1; D possibly corresponds to TRBD2 (6 bases). From germline, CDR1 is DFQATT and CDR2 SNEGSKA (reference sequence). This CDR3 is built from 14 residues. With 6 bases removed from V and 7 bases from J, the gap between germline ends came to 19 bases.

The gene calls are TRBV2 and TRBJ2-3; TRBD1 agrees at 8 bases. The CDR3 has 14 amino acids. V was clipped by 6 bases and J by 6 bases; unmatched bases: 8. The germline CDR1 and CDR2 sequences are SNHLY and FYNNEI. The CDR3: CASSDRGSGDTQYF. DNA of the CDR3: TGTGCCAGCAGCGACAGGGGCAGCGGGGATACGCAGTATTTT.

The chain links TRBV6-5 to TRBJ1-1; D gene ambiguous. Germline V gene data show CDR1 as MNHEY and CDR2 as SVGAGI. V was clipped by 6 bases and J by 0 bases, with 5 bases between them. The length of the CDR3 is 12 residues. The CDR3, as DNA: TGTGCCAGCAGGGTCATGAACACTGAAGCTTTCTTT. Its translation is CASRVMNTEAFF.

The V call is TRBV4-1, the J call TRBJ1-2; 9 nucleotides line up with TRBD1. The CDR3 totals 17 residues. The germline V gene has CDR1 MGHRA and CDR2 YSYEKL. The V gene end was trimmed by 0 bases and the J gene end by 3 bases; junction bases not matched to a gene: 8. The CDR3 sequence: CASSQDSVQGADYGYTF. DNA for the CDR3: TGCGCCAGCAGCCAAGATAGTGTACAGGGGGCTGACTATGGCTACACCTTC.

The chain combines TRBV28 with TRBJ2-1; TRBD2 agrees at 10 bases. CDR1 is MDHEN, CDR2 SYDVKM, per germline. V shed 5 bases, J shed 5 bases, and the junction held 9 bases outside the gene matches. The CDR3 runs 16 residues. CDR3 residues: CASSLPGSGGNNEQFF. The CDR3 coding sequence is TGTGCCAGCAGTCTCCCCGGTAGCGGGGGGAACAATGAGCAGTTCTTC.

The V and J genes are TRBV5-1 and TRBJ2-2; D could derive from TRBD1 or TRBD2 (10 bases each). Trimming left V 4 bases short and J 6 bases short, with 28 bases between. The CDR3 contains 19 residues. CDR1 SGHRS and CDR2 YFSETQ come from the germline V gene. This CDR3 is CASSQRTGGLAGVPGELFF. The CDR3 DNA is TGCGCCAGCAGCCAGAGGACAGGGGGTCTAGCGGGAGTGCCCGGGGAGCTGTTTTTT.

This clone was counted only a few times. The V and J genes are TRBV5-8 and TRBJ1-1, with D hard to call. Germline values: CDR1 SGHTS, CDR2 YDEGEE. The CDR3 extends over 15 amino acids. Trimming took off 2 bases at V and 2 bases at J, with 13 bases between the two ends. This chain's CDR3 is CASSFRFRINTEAFF. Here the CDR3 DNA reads TGTGCCAGCAGCTTTCGGTTCCGGATCAACACTGAAGCTTTCTTT.

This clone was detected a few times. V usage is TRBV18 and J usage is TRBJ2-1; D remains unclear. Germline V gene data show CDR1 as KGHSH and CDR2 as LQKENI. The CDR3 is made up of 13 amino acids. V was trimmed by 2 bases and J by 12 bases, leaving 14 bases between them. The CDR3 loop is CASSPRMENAQFF. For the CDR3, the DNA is TGTGCCAGCTCACCAAGGATGGAGAACGCGCAGTTCTTC.

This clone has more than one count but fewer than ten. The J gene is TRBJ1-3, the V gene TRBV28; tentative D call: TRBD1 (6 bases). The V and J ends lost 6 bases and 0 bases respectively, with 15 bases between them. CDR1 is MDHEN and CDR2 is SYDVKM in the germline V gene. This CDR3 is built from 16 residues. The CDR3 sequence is CASSGGAPNSGNTIYF. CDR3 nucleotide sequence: TGTGCCAGCAGCGGGGGGGCGCCCAACTCTGGAAACACCATATATTTT.